This T cell receptor beta chain was documented in a study of beta chain features in type 1 diabetes. Study-level background: Researchers looked at about 110 million sorted cells across all samples.

This CDR3 has 12 amino acids. Germline V gene sequence: CDR1 SNHLY, CDR2 FYNNEI. The germline V and J ends were trimmed by 10 bases and 8 bases, with 17 bases remaining between them. Regarding this clone: Its antigen is as yet unknown.

Sorted populations all exceeded 95% purity. What was sequenced were expressed TCRB transcripts, since all of the isolated RNA had been reverse transcribed. Naive, central memory and regulatory T cell samples came to a mean of approximately 3.57 million reads. Repertoires were generated with immunoSEQ multiplex PCR, while TCRdb's copy carries only in-frame clones and drops some. The sample records over 200,000 clones, roughly a tenth being singletons. Study results and caveats: All four CD4+ subsets from Type 1 diabetes patients carried moderately but significantly shorter TCRB CDR3s.

V and J are TRBV2 and TRBJ1-2, with a weak D call TRBD1 (5 bases). The TCR originated in a man in his thirties or forties with type 1 diabetes. The sequenced sample consisted of naive CD4+ T cells from blood. DNA for the CDR3: TGTGCCAAACAGGAGCCCTTGGGAGGCTACACCTTC. Protein sequence: CAKQEPLGGYTF.